These 22 T cell receptor beta chains were sequenced from one sample in a study of T cell changes during pregnancy in multiple sclerosis. The repertoire was sequenced with immunoSEQ multiplex PCR; TCRdb's copy has only in-frame clones and lacks some. The sample yields about 38,000 clones, 75% to 95% seen once. The input for sequencing was CD8+ T cells from peripheral blood mononuclear cells, taken after pregnancy. The source of these receptors is a female donor with multiple sclerosis, enrolled in a pregnancy study.

V gene TRBV5-1 combines with J gene TRBJ1-5; 9 bases map to TRBD1. The germline V gene encodes CDR1 SGHRS and CDR2 YFSETQ. The CDR3 spans 14 residues. Unmatched junction bases numbered 6, after V lost 4 bases and J lost 7 bases. The DNA for the CDR3 is TGCGCCAGCAGCACCGACAGGGGGAAGCAGCCCCAGCATTTT. This gives the protein CASSTDRGKQPQHF. The variable domain in full, with the rest retrieved from reference TRBV5-1 and TRBJ1-5, is KAGVTQTPRYLIKTRGQQVTLSCSPISGHRSVSWYQQTPGQGLQFLFEYFSETQRNKGNFPGRFSGRQFSNSRSEMNVSTLELGDSALYLCASSTDRGKQPQHFGDGTRLSIL.

This clone was seen only a few times. The chain carries TRBV21-1 and TRBJ1-4; the table names TRBD1, a call not compared with the DNA. TRBV21-1 is labeled a pseudogene. CDR3 length equals 16 residues. The DNA for the CDR3 is TGTGCCAGCAGCAAACAGGGCGTTAGGACTAATGAAAAACTGTTTTTT. This encodes CASSKQGVRTNEKLFF.

This clone showed up just a few times. This chain connects TRBV6-1 to TRBJ1-3, with 7 bases that match TRBD1. Germline-derived CDR1 and CDR2 are MNHNS and SASEGT. J was trimmed by 0 bases and V by 4 bases; bases with no gene match: 3. The CDR3 is 15 amino acids. The CDR3 coding sequence is TGTGCCAGCAGTGTGGGGACAGACTCTGGAAACACCATATATTTT. Amino acids: CASSVGTDSGNTIYF.

The CDR3 sequence: CASSFSSGRIDTQYF. Here the CDR3 DNA reads TGCGCCAGCAGCTTTTCTAGCGGGAGGATAGATACGCAGTATTTT. The rearrangement joins TRBV4-1 to TRBJ2-3; 11 positions agree with TRBD2. V was pared by 5 bases and J by 5 bases, with 6 bases of the junction left unmatched. The germline CDR1 and CDR2 sequences are MGHRA and YSYEKL. The CDR3 has 15 amino acids.

The chain combines TRBV6-6 with TRBJ2-1; 7 bases fit TRBD1. V was pared by 2 bases and J by 3 bases, with 4 bases of the junction left unmatched. Germline values: CDR1 MNHNY, CDR2 SVGAGI (reference sequence). The CDR3 consists of 15 residues. In DNA, the CDR3 is TGTGCCAGCAGTTACACCCGACAGGGCTACAATGAGCAGTTCTTC. It is translated as CASSYTRQGYNEQFF.

The chain recombines TRBV5-5 with TRBJ2-7, with a weak D call TRBD2 (5 bases). The CDR3 totals 17 residues. CDR1 is SGHKS and CDR2 is YYEKEE in the germline V gene (reference sequence). V lost 5 bases and J lost 1, with 22 bases in between. The CDR3 region is CASSPHAGQHSSYEQYF. The CDR3 DNA follows: TGTGCCAGCAGTCCCCATGCGGGTCAACACTCATCCTACGAGCAGTACTTC.

The chain employs TRBV7-8 and TRBJ2-7; maybe TRBD2 (7 bases). Germline lookup yields CDR1 SGHVS and CDR2 FQNEAQ. V dropped 0 bases and J dropped 6 bases, with 9 bases sitting between them. This CDR3 comprises 13 residues. CDR3 in DNA: TGTGCCAGCAGCTTAGCGGGAGGGGGCGAGCAGTACTTC. Translated: CASSLAGGGEQYF.

The chain couples TRBV28 to TRBJ1-1, with D unresolved. CDR3 length equals 14 residues. Germline V gene lookup returns CDR1 MDHEN and CDR2 SYDVKM. V lost 1 base and J lost 1, with 7 bases in between. In nucleotides, the CDR3 is TGTGCCAGCAGTTTATTCCGGTCGAACACTGAAGCTTTCTTT. Its protein is CASSLFRSNTEAFF. The complete variable domain, with remaining parts taken from reference TRBV28 and TRBJ1-1, reads DVKVTQSSRYLVKRTGEKVFLECVQDMDHENMFWYRQDPGLGLRLIYFSYDVKMKEKGDIPEGYSVSREKKERFSLILESASTNQTSMYLCASSLFRSNTEAFFGQGTRLTVV.

The chain recombines TRBV28 with TRBJ2-2; 9 bases line up with TRBD2. Germline CDR1 is MDHEN and CDR2 is SYDVKM. The CDR3 covers 17 residues. Germline trimming cut 3 bases from V and 3 bases from J; bases unmatched to any gene: 8. CDR3 sequence (DNA): TGTGCCAGCAGTTTGGTTGAGGCGGGAGGGGACACCGGGGAGCTGTTTTTT. It specifies CASSLVEAGGDTGELFF.

This clone was observed a handful of times. The chain is built from TRBV12-5 and TRBJ1-1; TRBD1 might be the D (6 bases). This CDR3 contains 14 residues. Trimming removed 1 base from V and 4 bases from J, with 10 bases in between. Germline V gene sequence: CDR1 LGHNT, CDR2 FRNRAP. CDR3 protein: CASGLGTASTEAFF. In DNA form, the CDR3 reads TGTGCTAGTGGTTTGGGGACAGCAAGCACTGAAGCTTTCTTT.

This clone turned up a few times. The J gene is TRBJ2-1, the V gene TRBV9; 10 bases match TRBD2. Trimming at V came to 4 bases and at J to 2 bases, leaving 9 bases not matched to a gene. Germline V gives CDR1 SGDLS, CDR2 YYNGEE. The CDR3 is made up of 17 amino acids. The CDR3 loop reads CASSPTGTSGTYNEQFF. The CDR3 nucleotides are TGTGCCAGCAGCCCTACGGGAACTAGCGGGACCTACAATGAGCAGTTCTTC.

The chain carries TRBV6-5 and TRBJ2-6; D call uncertain. From germline, CDR1 is MNHEY and CDR2 SVGAGI. V lost 4 bases and J 1 base, leaving 8 bases between the germline ends. This CDR3 contains 15 residues. CDR3 in DNA: TGTGCCAGCAGTTCCTTAGATTCTGGGGCCAACGTCCTGACTTTC. Translating gives CASSSLDSGANVLTF.

The J gene is TRBJ2-7, the V gene TRBV4-1, with 8 bases matching TRBD2. The V gene's germline CDR1 is MGHRA and CDR2 YSYEKL. CDR3 length: 16 residues. The V gene end was trimmed by 3 bases and the J gene end by 2 bases; junction bases not matched to a gene: 9. CDR3 sequence reads: CASSHPGTRTAYEQYF. The CDR3, as DNA: TGCGCCAGCAGCCATCCCGGGACTAGAACCGCCTACGAGCAGTACTTC.

The rearrangement joins TRBV13 to TRBJ2-5; D is possibly TRBD1 (5 bases). Germline CDR1 and CDR2: PRHDT and FYEKMQ (reference sequence). The CDR3 sequence is 14 residues long. V gave up 5 bases and J gave up 0 bases, with 10 bases separating them. The CDR3 region has the DNA TGTGCCAGCAGCCCCGACAGAGACCAAGAGACCCAGTACTTC. Amino acids: CASSPDRDQETQYF. Complete variable domain (other parts from reference TRBV13 and TRBJ2-5): AAGVIQSPRHLIKEKRETATLKCYPIPRHDTVYWYQQGPGQDPQFLISFYEKMQSDKGSIPDRFSAQQFSDYHSELNMSSLELGDSALYFCASSPDRDQETQYFGPGTRLLVL.

This chain links TRBV9 with TRBJ2-1; 12 bases are shared with TRBD1. Trimming removed 4 bases from V and 9 bases from J; junction bases left unmatched: 8. There are 15 residues in the CDR3. Per the germline V gene, CDR1 is SGDLS and CDR2 is YYNGEE. The CDR3 DNA follows: TGTGCCAGCAGCACGGGACAGGGGGCCCTGATTGAGCAGTTCTTC. It encodes CASSTGQGALIEQFF. The full variable domain, in which reference TRBV9 and TRBJ2-1 provide the parts outside the CDR3, is DSGVTQTPKHLITATGQRVTLRCSPRSGDLSVYWYQQSLDQGLQFLIQYYNGEERAKGNILERFSAQQFPDLHSELNLSSLELGDSALYFCASSTGQGALIEQFFGPGTRLTVL.

The genes are TRBV28 and TRBJ2-7, with 7 bases identical to TRBD1. The trim removed 3 bases at V and 4 bases at J, leaving 12 bases unmatched. Germline CDR1 and CDR2: MDHEN and SYDVKM. The CDR3 extends over 16 amino acids. DNA of the CDR3: TGTGCCAGCAGTTTCCTACCTTTAGACAGGGAGTACGAGCAGTACTTC. Protein: CASSFLPLDREYEQYF.

This chain connects TRBV7-2 to TRBJ1-4; perhaps TRBD1 as D (6 bases). The germline V and J ends were trimmed by 1 base and 8 bases, with 17 bases remaining between them. CDR1 and CDR2 from the germline V gene are SGHTA and FQGNSA. CDR3 length: 16 residues. The CDR3 nucleotides are TGTGCCAGCAGCTTAGATCTGGGGACACCCGGGGAAAAACTGTTTTTT. It translates to CASSLDLGTPGEKLFF.

CDR3 sequence (DNA): TGTGCCAGCACAGGGACTACTTGGCGGGAGACCCAGTACTTC. The encoded protein is CASTGTTWRETQYF. The chain couples TRBV5-6 to TRBJ2-5; 7 positions agree with TRBD2. Germline trimming cut 6 bases from V and 5 bases from J; bases unmatched to any gene: 10. The CDR3 length is 14 residues. Germline V CDR1 and CDR2: SGHDT, YYEEEE.

The chain links TRBV10-3 to TRBJ2-7; weak D call: TRBD2 (7 bases). Germline V gene sequence: CDR1 ENHRY, CDR2 SYGVKD. The CDR3 has 16 residues. V shed 2 bases and J shed 3 bases, with 17 bases lying between them. The CDR3 region has the DNA TGTGCCATCAGTGAGAGGGGGGGCAGGGTGAACTACGAGCAGTACTTC. Translating gives CAISERGGRVNYEQYF.

The genes are TRBV14 and TRBJ1-2; D gene uncertain. There are 13 residues in the CDR3. The germline V gene encodes CDR1 SGHDN and CDR2 FVKESK. Trimming removed 0 bases from V and 7 bases from J, with 9 bases in between. CDR3 sequence reads: CASSQDLGVGYTF. The DNA of the CDR3 is TGTGCCAGCAGCCAAGATCTCGGTGTTGGCTACACCTTC.

The CDR3 DNA sequence: TGTGCCACCAGCAGAGATTTTCCCCCTCGGGATACGCAGTATTTT. This translates into CATSRDFPPRDTQYF. V is TRBV15 and J is TRBJ2-3, with D uncertain. CDR1 is LNHNV and CDR2 is YYDKDF in the germline V gene (reference sequence). The CDR3 sequence is 15 residues long. The V end was cut by 0 bases, the J end by 6 bases, with 13 bases between.

The chain couples TRBV6-4 to TRBJ2-6; the D is unclear. Germline loops: CDR1 MRHNA, CDR2 SNTAGT. The CDR3 consists of 14 residues. Between the trimmed V and J ends, which lost 6 bases and 0 bases, there was a span of 6 bases. The CDR3 DNA reads TGTGCCAGCAGCTACAGCTCTGGGGCCAACGTCCTGACTTTC. This sequence encodes CASSYSSGANVLTF.